This TCR beta chain comes out of a study of T-cell memory formation after mild COVID-19. Notes on the study in general: The authors left the SARS-CoV-2 specificity of second-wave clones peaking on day 37 unconfirmed.

This clonotype was seen repeatedly, ten times or more. Antigen: not known. V was cut by 1 base and J by 3 bases, with 11 bases left in between. CDR3 length: 15 residues. Via MiXCR, TCRdb re-called the 5' RACE reads, giving one row per CDR3 protein. The sample comprises about 350,000 distinct CDR3 sequences, roughly 13% of which are singletons, and about a fifth rests with the top ten. The chain is built from TRBV12-3 or TRBV12-4 and TRBJ2-3; tentatively, D is TRBD2 (6 bases). The origin of this receptor is a young man who had mild COVID-19 (a few samples of this study predate the infection). Cell type and time point are not known. Sequenced: PBMCs or a T cell subset sorted from them (not recorded which). This CDR3 is CASSLGRLDTDTQYF. CDR3 nucleotides: TGTGCCAGCAGTTTAGGGAGACTAGATACAGATACGCAGTATTTT.